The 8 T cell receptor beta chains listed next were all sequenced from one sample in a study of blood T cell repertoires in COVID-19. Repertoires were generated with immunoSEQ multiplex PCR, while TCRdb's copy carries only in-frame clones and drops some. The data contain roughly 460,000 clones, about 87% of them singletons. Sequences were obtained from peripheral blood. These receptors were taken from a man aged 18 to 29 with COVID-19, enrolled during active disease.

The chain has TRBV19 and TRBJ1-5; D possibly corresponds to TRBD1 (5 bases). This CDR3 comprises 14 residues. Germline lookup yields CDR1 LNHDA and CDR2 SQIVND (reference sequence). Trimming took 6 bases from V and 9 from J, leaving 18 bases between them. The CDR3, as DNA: TGTGCCAGTAGCAACGGGACGGGGGGTTTGCCCCAGCATTTT. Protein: CASSNGTGGLPQHF.

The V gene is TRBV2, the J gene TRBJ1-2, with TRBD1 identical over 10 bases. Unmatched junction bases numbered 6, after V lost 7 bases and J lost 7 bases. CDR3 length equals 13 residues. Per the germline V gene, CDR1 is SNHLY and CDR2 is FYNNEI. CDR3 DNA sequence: TGTGCCAGCAAGAGACAGGGGGCAGGTGGCTACACCTTC. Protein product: CASKRQGAGGYTF.

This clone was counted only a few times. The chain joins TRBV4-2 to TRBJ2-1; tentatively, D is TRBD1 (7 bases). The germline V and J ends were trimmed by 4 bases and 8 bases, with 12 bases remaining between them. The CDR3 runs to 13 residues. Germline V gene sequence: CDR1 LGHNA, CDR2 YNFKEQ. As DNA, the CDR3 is TGTGCCAGCAGCCCCCGCAGGGGGGATGAGCAGTTCTTC. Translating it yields CASSPRRGDEQFF.

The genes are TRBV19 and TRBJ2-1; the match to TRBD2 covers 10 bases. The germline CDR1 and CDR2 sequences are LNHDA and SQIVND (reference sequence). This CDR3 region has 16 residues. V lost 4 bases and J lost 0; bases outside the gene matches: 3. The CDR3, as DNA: TGTGCCAGTAGTACCAGCGGGGGGGCCTCCTACAATGAGCAGTTCTTC. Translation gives CASSTSGGASYNEQFF.

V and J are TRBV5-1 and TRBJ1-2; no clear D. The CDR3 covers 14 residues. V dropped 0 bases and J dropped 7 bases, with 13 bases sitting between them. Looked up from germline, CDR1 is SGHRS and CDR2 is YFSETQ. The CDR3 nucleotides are TGCGCCAGCAGCTTGGGCAGCGCTTTTACTGGCTACACCTTC. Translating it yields CASSLGSAFTGYTF. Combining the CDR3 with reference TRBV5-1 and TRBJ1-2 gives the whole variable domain KAGVTQTPRYLIKTRGQQVTLSCSPISGHRSVSWYQQTPGQGLQFLFEYFSETQRNKGNFPGRFSGRQFSNSRSEMNVSTLELGDSALYLCASSLGSAFTGYTFGSGTRLTVV.

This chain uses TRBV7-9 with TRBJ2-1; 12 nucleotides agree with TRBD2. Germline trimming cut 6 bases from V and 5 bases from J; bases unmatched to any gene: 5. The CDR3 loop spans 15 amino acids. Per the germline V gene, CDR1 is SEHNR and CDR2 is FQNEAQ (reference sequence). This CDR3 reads CASSPSGGANNEQFF. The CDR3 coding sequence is TGTGCCAGCAGTCCTAGCGGGGGGGCAAACAATGAGCAGTTCTTC.

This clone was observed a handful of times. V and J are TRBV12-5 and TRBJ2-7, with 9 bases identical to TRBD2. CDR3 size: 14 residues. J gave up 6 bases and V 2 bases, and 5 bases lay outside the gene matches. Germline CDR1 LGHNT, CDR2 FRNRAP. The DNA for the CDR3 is TGTGCTAGTGGTTTGAGCGGGGGGCTCTCCGAGCAGTACTTC. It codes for CASGLSGGLSEQYF.

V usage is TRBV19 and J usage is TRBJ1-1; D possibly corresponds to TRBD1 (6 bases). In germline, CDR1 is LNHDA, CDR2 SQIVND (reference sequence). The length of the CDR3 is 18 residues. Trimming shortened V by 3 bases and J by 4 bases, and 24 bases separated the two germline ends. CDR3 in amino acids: CASSIWLAYRTGLTEAFF. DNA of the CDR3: TGTGCCAGTAGTATTTGGCTCGCGTATAGAACAGGGCTCACTGAAGCTTTCTTT.